The following is a T cell receptor (beta chain) sequence with its context. Its binding antigen is unknown. No base quality information exists; no much larger clone differs at one position. The CDR3 regions of human TCRbeta chains were analyzed by immunosequencing. The authors processed their data as follows. TCRs in the repertoires were matched against a reference library of SARS-CoV-2-specific TCRs that had been generated with the MIRA antigen-specificity platform. Breadth was defined as the fraction of unique TCRs that were SARS-CoV-2-associated. Depth was defined as the fraction of total T cells that were SARS-CoV-2-associated. Using the MIRA data, every spike-specific TCR was mapped to the spike region that the TCR reacted to and assigned to either a CD4 or a CD8 class. Log10-transformed breadth and depth values were compared by one-way ANOVA with Sidak's multiple comparisons tests. TCRdb retrieved this table from immuneACCESS and kept in-frame rearrangements only. Not all clones are present; in checked studies, unresolved V genes account for under half, and no reason is known for the remainder. D and trimming come from the DNA, and the V and J calls and clone size come from that table. The sample table lists around 140,000 clones, roughly 91% of them with a count of one. The biggest ten clones account for about 5% of the sample.

This sample was taken from a study of T cell responses to AZD1222 COVID-19 vaccine (dated by TCRdb to the early 2020s). For the study in its entirety: Because spike-specific TCR depth and breadth did not differ between the two schedules, AZD1222 recipients who got a second dose at roughly 4 weeks were pooled with those who got a second dose at roughly 12 weeks. TCR sequencing covered some 250 trial participants: 200 to 220 given two doses of AZD1222 and approximately 26 given two doses of MenACWY control vaccine. Enrollment into the trials was organized by age into subgroups of 18-55, 56-69 and 70-plus years, and those subgroups contained roughly 140, 27 and 60 TCR-sequenced participants, respectively.

Overall study results and their limits: Participants were mostly white British and included more females than males, and it was suggested by the authors that clonal diversity may have been underestimated. A significant rise in spike-specific TCR breadth and depth was observed after two AZD1222 doses relative to day 0 and relative to MenACWY recipients. The 56-69-year group was small, and its depth increase did not reach significance, likely because of low power. CD4 TCRs associated with the vaccine covered the entire spike protein, and the dominant responses were in regions 160-218 and 743-854. Because no day 14 peak-response samples were available, the repertoires could be characterized only after the peak T cell response. Conclusions about previously exposed vaccinees were limited because only a handful of AZD1222 recipients were SARS-CoV-2 seropositive at baseline. Reportedly, almost half of the unique spike-specific TCRs recognized epitopes lying outside the regions that are mutated in the B.1.351 and B.1.1.7 variants.

Cut back by 7 bases and 0 bases, the V and J ends lie 13 bases apart. From the cysteine through the phenylalanine, the CDR3 covers 15 amino acids. Only the CDR3 DNA is retained, 45 bases long and in frame from the first base. The germline V gene sets CDR1 to MNHEY and CDR2 to SVGAGI. The sample's time point label, in plain terms: baseline before first vaccination. Vaccinee samples were obtained from the UK trials COV001 and COV002, which included a single-blind randomized controlled phase 2/3 trial of AZD1222 (ChAdOx1 nCoV-19) in healthy adults. For TCRbeta chain sequencing, PBMC samples were collected from trial participants at day 0 and at day 28 after the second dose.

Sequenced material: peripheral blood, taken on day 0 of AZD1222 vaccination. The receptor's source is an adult in good health. This receptor chain uses TRBV6-5 and TRBJ1-5; a tentative D call is TRBD1 (6 bases match). The DNA sequence follows: TGTGCCAGCAAGAAGGGACACGATAGCAATCAGCCCCAGCATTTT. This gives the protein CASKKGHDSNQPQHF.